This T cell receptor beta chain originates from a study of T cells in Graves' hyperthyroidism and ophthalmopathy. Deletions cut 4 bases from V and 6 bases from J, with 13 bases between. CDR3 length: 13 amino acids. Germline-derived CDR1 and CDR2 are LGHDT and YNNKEL (reference sequence). Study-wide findings and caveats: Peripheral blood also featured most of the thyroid clonotypes expanded above 0.001.

RNA transcripts gave rise to amplified TCR beta CDR3 regions. The primer set for the first-round RT-PCR of the TCR CDR3 was HTBI. TCRdb redid the calling of the multiplex PCR reads with MiXCR, one entry per CDR3 protein. The sample lists roughly 700,000 distinct CDR3 sequences; roughly a third were seen once. In its sample, this clonotype was seen a few times. Antigen specificity is unknown. This TCR derives from a woman aged 40 to 50 with Graves' hyperthyroidism. The V gene is TRBV3-1, the J gene TRBJ2-7, with D unclear. The sample consisted of blood. This chain's CDR3 is CASSLVNPAEQYF. The CDR3 DNA reads TGTGCCAGCAGCCTAGTAAATCCGGCCGAGCAGTACTTC.